The 11 T cell receptor beta chains in this list originate from one sample, sequenced in a study of shared clonotypes between healthy human individuals. Generated by immunoSEQ multiplex PCR, the TCRdb table keeps only in-frame clones and is missing some. The sample consists of millions of clones, approximately 94% of them appearing once. Sequences were obtained from naive CD4+ T cells sorted from blood. Documented subset: CD45RA+ positively selected. Receptor source: a young man in good health.

The count of this clone is one. This sequence joins TRBV5-1 and TRBJ1-2, with D unclear. CDR1 is SGHRS, CDR2 YFSETQ, per germline. V lost 0 bases, J lost 4 bases, and 10 bases lay in between. The CDR3 is 14 residues long. This CDR3 is CASSLAQSLYGYTF. CDR3 DNA sequence: TGCGCCAGCAGCTTGGCCCAGAGCCTCTATGGCTACACCTTC. The full variable domain, in which reference TRBV5-1 and TRBJ1-2 provide the parts outside the CDR3, is KAGVTQTPRYLIKTRGQQVTLSCSPISGHRSVSWYQQTPGQGLQFLFEYFSETQRNKGNFPGRFSGRQFSNSRSEMNVSTLELGDSALYLCASSLAQSLYGYTFGSGTRLTVV.

This clone was seen a handful of times. V and J are TRBV4-1 and TRBJ1-1; perhaps TRBD1 as D (5 bases). V lost 5 bases and J lost 1, with 11 bases in between. Per germline, CDR1 MGHRA and CDR2 YSYEKL. The length of the CDR3 is 14 residues. CDR3 in DNA: TGCGCCAGCAGCACACCTACAGGGAACACTGAAGCTTTCTTT. Translating it yields CASSTPTGNTEAFF.

The rearrangement links TRBV18 to TRBJ1-2, with D possibly TRBD1 on 5 matching bases. Germline assignment: CDR1 KGHSH and CDR2 LQKENI. CDR3 length equals 14 residues. Trimming cost V 4 bases and J 8 bases, with 17 bases left between them. The chain's CDR3 is CASSLSPGTGGYTF. As DNA, the CDR3 is TGTGCCAGCTCACTATCTCCCGGGACGGGGGGCTACACCTTC.

V gene TRBV7-2 combines with J gene TRBJ2-2, with a weak D call TRBD1 (5 bases). The CDR3 sequence is 16 residues long. V lost 1 base, J lost 3 bases, and 12 bases lay in between. CDR1 SGHTA and CDR2 FQGNSA come from the germline V gene. Here the CDR3 DNA reads TGTGCCAGCAGCTTAGAAACCAGGGTGTACACCGGGGAGCTGTTTTTT. This gives the protein CASSLETRVYTGELFF.

This clone was seen only a few times. CDR3 DNA: TGTGCCAGCAGCGAAGAGGGCTGGGGAGAAGCTTTCTTT. Amino acid sequence: CASSEEGWGEAFF. V gene TRBV7-9 combines with J gene TRBJ1-1; D gene unclear. Germline V CDR1 and CDR2: SEHNR, FQNEAQ (reference sequence). V lost 5 bases, J lost 8 bases, and 15 bases lay in between. This CDR3 has 13 amino acids.

The chain couples TRBV27 to TRBJ1-1, with 8 bases identical to TRBD1. The CDR3 contains 16 residues. J was trimmed by 8 bases and V by 5 bases; bases with no gene match: 16. Germline V gives CDR1 MNHEY, CDR2 SMNVEV (reference sequence). In DNA, the CDR3 is TGTGCCAGCAGTCTAACAGGGGGGGGCGCGAGAGGAGAAGCTTTCTTT. Translating gives CASSLTGGGARGEAFF.

Points on this clone: Additional DNA sequences in this sample encode the identical CDR3. The chain employs TRBV19 and TRBJ1-2; 7 bases fit TRBD1. CDR1 is LNHDA and CDR2 is SQIVND in the germline V gene (reference sequence). Germline trimming cut 2 bases from V and 8 bases from J; bases unmatched to any gene: 2. The CDR3 contains 12 residues. This chain's CDR3 is CASSIRGGGYTF. CDR3 DNA: TGTGCCAGTAGTATACGAGGGGGCGGCTACACCTTC.

CDR3 bases: TGTGCCAGCAGCCCTAGCCGTGGGACCCAGTACTTC. Translation: CASSPSRGTQYF. J is TRBJ2-5 and V is TRBV7-2; maybe TRBD2 (5 bases). The germline V and J ends were trimmed by 5 bases and 7 bases, with 11 bases remaining between them. CDR3 length equals 12 residues. Germline V gene sequence: CDR1 SGHTA, CDR2 FQGNSA.

The chain uses TRBV2 and TRBJ2-7; TRBD1 might be the D (6 bases). V was pared by 1 base and J by 7 bases, with 14 bases between. The CDR3 has 14 residues. From germline, CDR1 is SNHLY and CDR2 FYNNEI. The CDR3 bases are TGTGCCAGCAGTGAAGGGCAGGGGAGCCTAGAGCAGTACTTC. Translation: CASSEGQGSLEQYF.

The chain couples TRBV7-9 to TRBJ2-3; TRBD2 matches 8 bases. The CDR3 has 17 residues. The V gene end was trimmed by 4 bases and the J gene end by 1 base; junction bases not matched to a gene: 10. The germline V gene has CDR1 SEHNR and CDR2 FQNEAQ (reference sequence). In nucleotides, the CDR3 is TGTGCCAGCAGCTGGGGGCTAGCGGGCCGTGGCACAGATACGCAGTATTTT. As protein: CASSWGLAGRGTDTQYF.

The chain recombines TRBV5-5 with TRBJ1-5; D possibly corresponds to TRBD1 (5 bases). Between the trimmed V and J ends, which lost 0 bases and 10 bases, there was a span of 17 bases. The germline CDR1 and CDR2 sequences are SGHKS and YYEKEE (reference sequence). This CDR3 is built from 15 residues. The CDR3 loop reads CASSLEAGGGKPQHF. The DNA of the CDR3 is TGTGCCAGCAGCTTGGAAGCGGGGGGAGGAAAACCCCAGCATTTT.